This TCR beta chain came from a study of shared T cell receptors in the human thymus. Method: immunoSEQ multiplex PCR; TCRdb's copy keeps in-frame clones and lacks some. The data show 650,000 to 950,000 clones, roughly 88% seen once. Separately, the same data were catalogued under a study of human thymus T cells. That study adds: Corrective heart surgery yielded the resections from which the thymus tissue came. As related research reported, thymic repertoires overlapped highly among unrelated individuals.

The receptor's source is a girl under three years old with a congenital heart defect. The specimen sequenced was thymocytes.

CDR3: CASSMRQGANQPQHF. The CDR3 DNA sequence: TGTGCCAGCAGTATGAGACAGGGGGCCAATCAGCCCCAGCATTTT. The chain links TRBV6-1 to TRBJ1-5; the match to TRBD1 covers 10 bases. The length of the CDR3 is 15 residues. V shed 5 bases, J shed 3 bases, and the junction held 4 bases outside the gene matches. Per the germline V gene, CDR1 is MNHNS and CDR2 is SASEGT.